This TCR beta chain was documented in a study of T cells expressing NK-cell markers. Study background: The TCR beta repertoires originated in sorted CD3+CD56+NKG2C+, CD3+CD56+NKG2C- and CD3+CD56-NKG2C+ T cells. Among eight sequenced donors, seven carried HCMV seropositivity while one was seronegative. Study results and caveats: Whether expanded NKG2C-expressing T cell clones recognize HCMV is unknown.

One entry per CDR3 protein, without DNA, is what TCRdb gives after re-calling the 5' RACE reads. This table holds some 600,000 distinct CDR3 sequences. In the case of this clonotype: Its antigen is unidentified.

The sequence was obtained from a man aged 18-30 years in good health. The specimen was blood T cells: a sorted CD56 or NKG2C T cell subset, CD4+ or CD8+ T cells, or bulk PBMC T cells (not recorded which).

The CDR3 reads CATSDSGGKRNQPQHF. The chain has TRBV24-1 and TRBJ1-5. CDR3 size: 16 residues. In germline, CDR1 is KGHDR, CDR2 SFDVKD.